These 4 T cell receptor beta chains originate from one sample sequenced in a study of CD8 T cells in Susac syndrome (dated by TCRdb to about 2019). Library preparation employed the immunoSEQ multiplex PCR assay. RNA was extracted with the RNeasy kit and roughly 0.45 to 1 ug was reverse transcribed using random hexamers. Using fastp at Q25 and MiXCR, TCRdb reprocessed the public reads and kept productive beta chains. Each entry merges the rows of one CDR3 protein and shows their most common DNA and genes. The sample table records 120,000 or so distinct CDR3 sequences; about 93% of these occur just once. Around 0.28% of the sample is held by the ten biggest clonotypes. The sequencing sample was made of CD8+ T cells from PBMCs. The receptors stem from a human donor with Susac syndrome.

The rearrangement links TRBV20-1 to TRBJ2-1; TRBD2 matches at 10 bases. V lost 4 bases and J lost 4; bases outside the gene matches: 4. Germline loops: CDR1 DFQATT, CDR2 SNEGSKA (reference sequence). The CDR3 extends over 14 amino acids. CDR3 sequence: CSATSGGDYNEQFF. The CDR3 DNA reads TGCAGTGCTACAAGCGGGGGGGATTACAATGAGCAGTTCTTC.

The chain recombines TRBV20-1 with TRBJ2-1; D call uncertain. The V gene lost 6 bases and the J gene lost 0 bases, with 9 bases spanning the gap. The CDR3 has 13 amino acids. Per the germline V gene, CDR1 is DFQATT and CDR2 is SNEGSKA (reference sequence). CDR3 coding DNA: TGCAGTGCACAGCCCTACTCCTACAATGAGCAGTTCTTC. It translates to CSAQPYSYNEQFF.

The V gene is TRBV13, the J gene TRBJ1-2; 8 bases fit TRBD1. The germline V gene has CDR1 PRHDT and CDR2 FYEKMQ (reference sequence). V shed 6 bases and J 1 base; nucleotides not matched to a gene: 10. The CDR3 spans 16 residues. CDR3 DNA: TGTGCCAGCAGTCAAGGACAGGGATACATTAACTATGGCTACACCTTC. This sequence encodes CASSQGQGYINYGYTF.

V is TRBV29-1 and J is TRBJ1-2; tentatively, D is TRBD1 (5 bases). This CDR3 region has 10 residues. Trimming removed 4 bases from V and 8 bases from J, with 8 bases in between. Per the germline V gene, CDR1 is SQVTM and CDR2 is ANQGSEA. DNA for the CDR3: TGCAGCGTTGGGGGCTTAGGCTACACCTTC. The encoded protein is CSVGGLGYTF.